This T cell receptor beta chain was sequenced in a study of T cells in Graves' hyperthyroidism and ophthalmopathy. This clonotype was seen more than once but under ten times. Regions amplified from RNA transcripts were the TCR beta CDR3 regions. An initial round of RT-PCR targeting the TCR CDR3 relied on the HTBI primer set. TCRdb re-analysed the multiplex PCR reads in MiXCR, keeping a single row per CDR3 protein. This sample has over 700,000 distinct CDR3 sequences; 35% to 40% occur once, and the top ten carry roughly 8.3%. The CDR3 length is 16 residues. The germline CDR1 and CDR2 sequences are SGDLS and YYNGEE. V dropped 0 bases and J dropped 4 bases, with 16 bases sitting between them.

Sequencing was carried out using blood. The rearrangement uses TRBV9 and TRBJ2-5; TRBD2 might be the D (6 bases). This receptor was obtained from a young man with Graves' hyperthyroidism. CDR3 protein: CASSVEGTFYGETQYF. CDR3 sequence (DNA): TGTGCCAGCAGCGTAGAAGGGACTTTTTATGGAGAGACCCAGTACTTC.